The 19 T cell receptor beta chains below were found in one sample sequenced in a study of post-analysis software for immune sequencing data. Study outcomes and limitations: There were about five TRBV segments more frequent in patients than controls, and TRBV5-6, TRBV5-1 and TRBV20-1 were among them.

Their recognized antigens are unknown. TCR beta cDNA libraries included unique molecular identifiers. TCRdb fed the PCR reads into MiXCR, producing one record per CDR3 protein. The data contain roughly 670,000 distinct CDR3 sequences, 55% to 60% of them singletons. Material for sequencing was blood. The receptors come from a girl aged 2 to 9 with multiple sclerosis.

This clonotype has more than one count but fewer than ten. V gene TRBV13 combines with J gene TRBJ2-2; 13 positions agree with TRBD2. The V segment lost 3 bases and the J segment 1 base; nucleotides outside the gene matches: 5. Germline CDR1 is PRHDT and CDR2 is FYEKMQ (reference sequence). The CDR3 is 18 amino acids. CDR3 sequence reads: CASSFGLAGEWNTGELFF. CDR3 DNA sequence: TGTGCCAGCAGCTTTGGACTAGCGGGAGAGTGGAACACCGGGGAGCTGTTTTTT.

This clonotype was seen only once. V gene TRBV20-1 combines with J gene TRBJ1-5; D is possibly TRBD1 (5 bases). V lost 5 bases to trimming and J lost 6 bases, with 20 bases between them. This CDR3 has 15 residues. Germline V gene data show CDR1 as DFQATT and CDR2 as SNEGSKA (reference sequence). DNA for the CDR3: TGCAGTGCTGGCTTCCGGGCCCTGGGGGGTCAGCCCCAGCATTTT. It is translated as CSAGFRALGGQPQHF.

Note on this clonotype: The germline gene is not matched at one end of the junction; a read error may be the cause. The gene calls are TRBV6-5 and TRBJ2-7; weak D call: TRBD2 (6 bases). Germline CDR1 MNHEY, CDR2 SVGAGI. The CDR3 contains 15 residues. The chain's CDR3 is CASSTVGGAAYGQYF. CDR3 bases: TGTGCCAGCAGTACGGTAGGCGGGGCAGCCTACGGGCAGTACTTC.

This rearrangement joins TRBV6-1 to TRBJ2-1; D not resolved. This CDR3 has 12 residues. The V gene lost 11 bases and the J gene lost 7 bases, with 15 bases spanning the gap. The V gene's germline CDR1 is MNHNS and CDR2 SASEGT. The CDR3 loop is CAASRLVNEQFF. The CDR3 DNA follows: TGTGCCGCCTCTCGGTTAGTGAATGAGCAGTTCTTC.

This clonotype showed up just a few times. CDR3 bases: TGTGCCAGCAGCTTAGATCGAATGGATACGCAGTATTTT. Amino acid sequence: CASSLDRMDTQYF. The J gene is TRBJ2-3, the V gene TRBV7-6; D is undetermined. CDR1 is SGHVS, CDR2 FNYEAQ, per germline. The CDR3 is 13 amino acids. V was shortened by 1 base and J by 6 bases, with 8 bases between the two germline ends.

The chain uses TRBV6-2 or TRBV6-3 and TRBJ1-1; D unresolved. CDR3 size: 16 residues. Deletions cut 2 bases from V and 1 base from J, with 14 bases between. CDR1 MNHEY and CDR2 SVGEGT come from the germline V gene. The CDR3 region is CASSYDERRANTEAFF. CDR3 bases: TGTGCCAGCAGTTACGACGAGCGAAGGGCGAACACTGAAGCTTTCTTT.

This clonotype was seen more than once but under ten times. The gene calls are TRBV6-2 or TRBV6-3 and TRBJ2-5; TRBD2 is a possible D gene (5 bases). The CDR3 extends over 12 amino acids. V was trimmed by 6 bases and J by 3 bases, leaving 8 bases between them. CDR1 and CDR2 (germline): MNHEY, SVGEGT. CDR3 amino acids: CASRRAEETQYF. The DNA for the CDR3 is TGTGCCAGCAGGAGGGCCGAAGAGACCCAGTACTTC.

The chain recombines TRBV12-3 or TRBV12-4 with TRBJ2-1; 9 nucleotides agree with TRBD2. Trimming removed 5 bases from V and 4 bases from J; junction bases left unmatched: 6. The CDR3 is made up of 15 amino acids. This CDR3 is CASSPASGTYNEQFF. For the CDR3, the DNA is TGTGCCAGCAGTCCCGCTAGCGGGACATACAATGAGCAGTTCTTC.

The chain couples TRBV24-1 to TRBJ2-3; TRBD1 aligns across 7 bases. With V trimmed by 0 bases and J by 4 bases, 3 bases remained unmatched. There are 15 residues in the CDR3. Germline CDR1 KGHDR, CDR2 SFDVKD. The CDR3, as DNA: TGTGCCACCAGTGATTTGAGGGACAGTCCAGATACGCAGTATTTT. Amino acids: CATSDLRDSPDTQYF.

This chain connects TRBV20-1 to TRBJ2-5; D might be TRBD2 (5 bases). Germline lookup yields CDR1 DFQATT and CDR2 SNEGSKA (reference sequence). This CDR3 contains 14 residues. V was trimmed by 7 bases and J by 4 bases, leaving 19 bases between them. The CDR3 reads CSVPSRVTRETQYF. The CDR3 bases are TGCAGTGTTCCCTCGAGGGTAACTCGAGAGACCCAGTACTTC.

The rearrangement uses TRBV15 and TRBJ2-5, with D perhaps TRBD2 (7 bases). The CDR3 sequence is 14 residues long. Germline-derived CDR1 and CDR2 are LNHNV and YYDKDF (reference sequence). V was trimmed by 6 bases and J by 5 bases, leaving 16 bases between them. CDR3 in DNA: TGTGCCACCAGGGGGGCTAGCGGCAGGGAGACCCAGTACTTC. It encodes CATRGASGRETQYF.

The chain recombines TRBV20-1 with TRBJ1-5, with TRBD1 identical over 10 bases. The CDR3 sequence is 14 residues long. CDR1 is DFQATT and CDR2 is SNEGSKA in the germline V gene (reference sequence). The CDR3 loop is CSFKGTGVNQPQHF. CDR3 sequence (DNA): TGCAGCTTTAAAGGGACAGGGGTCAATCAGCCCCAGCATTTT.

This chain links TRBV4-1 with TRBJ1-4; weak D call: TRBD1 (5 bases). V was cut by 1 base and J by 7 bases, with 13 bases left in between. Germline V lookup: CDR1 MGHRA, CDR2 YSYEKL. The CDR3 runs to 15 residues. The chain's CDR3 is CASSQVAGISEKLFF. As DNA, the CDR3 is TGCGCCAGCAGCCAAGTAGCAGGGATCAGTGAAAAACTGTTTTTT.

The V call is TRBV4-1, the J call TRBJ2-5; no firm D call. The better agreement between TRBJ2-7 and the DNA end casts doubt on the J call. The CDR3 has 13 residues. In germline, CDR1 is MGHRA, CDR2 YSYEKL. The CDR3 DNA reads TGCGCCAGCAGCCAGGGCAGCCCATACGAGCAGTACTTC. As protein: CASSQGSPYEQYF.

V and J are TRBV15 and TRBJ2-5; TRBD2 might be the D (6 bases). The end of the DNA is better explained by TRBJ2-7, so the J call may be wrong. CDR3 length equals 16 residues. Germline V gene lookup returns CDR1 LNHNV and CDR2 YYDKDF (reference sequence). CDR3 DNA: TGTGCCACCAGCAGAGATCTTGGAGGGTCCGGGCACGAGCAGTACTTC. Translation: CATSRDLGGSGHEQYF.

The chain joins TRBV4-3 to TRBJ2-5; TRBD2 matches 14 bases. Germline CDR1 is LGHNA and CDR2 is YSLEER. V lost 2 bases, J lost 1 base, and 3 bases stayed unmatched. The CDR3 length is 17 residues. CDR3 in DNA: TGCGCCAGCAGCCAATCCGGACTAGCGGGGGGCCAAGAGACCCAGTACTTC. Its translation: CASSQSGLAGGQETQYF.

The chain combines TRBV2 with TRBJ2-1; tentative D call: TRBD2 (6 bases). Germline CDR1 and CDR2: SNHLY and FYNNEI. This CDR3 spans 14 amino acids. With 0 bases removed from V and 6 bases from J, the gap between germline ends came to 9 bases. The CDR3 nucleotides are TGTGCCAGCAGTGAAGCGCTCGGGGGCAATGAGCAGTTCTTC. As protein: CASSEALGGNEQFF.

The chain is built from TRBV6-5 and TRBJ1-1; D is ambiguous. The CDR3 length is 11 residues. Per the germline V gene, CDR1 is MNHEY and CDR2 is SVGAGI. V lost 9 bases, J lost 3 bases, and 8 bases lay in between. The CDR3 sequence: CASFSYTEAFF. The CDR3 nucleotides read TGTGCCAGTTTCTCATACACTGAAGCTTTCTTT.

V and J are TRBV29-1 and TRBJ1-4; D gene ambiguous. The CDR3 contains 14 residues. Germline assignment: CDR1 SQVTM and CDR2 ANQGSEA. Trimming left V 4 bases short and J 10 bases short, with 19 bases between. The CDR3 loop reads CSVVGPDESGKLFF. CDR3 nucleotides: TGCAGCGTTGTAGGGCCCGACGAGAGTGGAAAACTGTTTTTT. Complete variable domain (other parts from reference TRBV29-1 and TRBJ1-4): SAVISQKPSRDICQRGTSLTIQCQVDSQVTMMFWYRQQPGQSLTLIATANQGSEATYESGFVIDKFPISRPNLTFSTLTVSNMSPEDSSIYLCSVVGPDESGKLFFGSGTQLSVL.